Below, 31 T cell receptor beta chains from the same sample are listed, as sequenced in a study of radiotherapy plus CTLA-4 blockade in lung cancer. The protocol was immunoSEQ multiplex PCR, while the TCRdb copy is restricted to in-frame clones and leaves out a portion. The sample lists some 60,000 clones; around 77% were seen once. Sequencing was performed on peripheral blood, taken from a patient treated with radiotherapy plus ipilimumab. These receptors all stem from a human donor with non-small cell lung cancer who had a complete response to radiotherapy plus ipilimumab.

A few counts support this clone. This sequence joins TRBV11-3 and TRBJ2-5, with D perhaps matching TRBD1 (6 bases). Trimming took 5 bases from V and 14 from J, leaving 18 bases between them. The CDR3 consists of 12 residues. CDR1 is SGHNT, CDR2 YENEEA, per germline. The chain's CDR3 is CASSASRGRQYF. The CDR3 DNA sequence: TGTGCCAGCAGCGCTAGCAGGGGCCGCCAATACTTC.

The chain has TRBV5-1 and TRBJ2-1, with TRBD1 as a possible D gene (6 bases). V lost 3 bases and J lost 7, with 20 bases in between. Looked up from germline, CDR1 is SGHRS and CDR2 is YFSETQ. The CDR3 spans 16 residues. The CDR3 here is CASSSLEGDGGNEQFF. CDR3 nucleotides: TGCGCCAGCAGCTCCCTTGAGGGGGATGGGGGTAATGAGCAGTTCTTC.

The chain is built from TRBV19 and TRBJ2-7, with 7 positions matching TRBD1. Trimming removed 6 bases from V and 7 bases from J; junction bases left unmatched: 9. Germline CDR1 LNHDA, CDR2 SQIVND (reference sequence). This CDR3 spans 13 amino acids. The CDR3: CASSTGQSTEQYF. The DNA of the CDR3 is TGTGCCAGTAGCACGGGACAGAGCACAGAGCAGTACTTC.

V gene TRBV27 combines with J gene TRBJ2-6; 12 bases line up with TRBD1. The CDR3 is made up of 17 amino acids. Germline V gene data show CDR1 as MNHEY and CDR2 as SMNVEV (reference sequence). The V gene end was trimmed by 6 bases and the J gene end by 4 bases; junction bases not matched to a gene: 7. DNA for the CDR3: TGTGCCAGCAGCCCGGGACAGGGGGCGAGAGGGGCCAACGTCCTGACTTTC. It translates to CASSPGQGARGANVLTF.

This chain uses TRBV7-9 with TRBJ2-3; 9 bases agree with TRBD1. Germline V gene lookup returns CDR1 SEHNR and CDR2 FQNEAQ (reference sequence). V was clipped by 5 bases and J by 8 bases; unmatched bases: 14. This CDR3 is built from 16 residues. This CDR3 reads CASSPNPGTGRATQYF. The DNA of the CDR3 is TGTGCCAGCAGCCCAAACCCCGGGACAGGGAGGGCTACGCAGTATTTT.

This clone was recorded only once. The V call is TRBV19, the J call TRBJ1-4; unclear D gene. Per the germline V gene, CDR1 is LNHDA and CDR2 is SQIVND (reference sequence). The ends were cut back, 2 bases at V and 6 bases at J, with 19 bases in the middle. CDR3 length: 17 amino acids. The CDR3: CASSIWPPGSKDEKLFF. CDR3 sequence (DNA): TGTGCCAGTAGTATATGGCCCCCCGGGTCTAAGGATGAAAAACTGTTTTTT. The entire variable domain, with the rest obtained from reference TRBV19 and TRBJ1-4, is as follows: DGGITQSPKYLFRKEGQNVTLSCEQNLNHDAMYWYRQDPGQGLRLIYYSQIVNDFQKGDIAEGYSVSREKKESFPLTVTSAQKNPTAFYLCASSIWPPGSKDEKLFFGSGTQLSVL.

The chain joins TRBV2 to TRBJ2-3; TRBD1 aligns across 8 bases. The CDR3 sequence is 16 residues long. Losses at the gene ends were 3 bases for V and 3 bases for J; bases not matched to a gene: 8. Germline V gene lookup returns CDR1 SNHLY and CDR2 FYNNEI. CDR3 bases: TGTGCCAGCAGTGATGGACAGGGAAGTCGAACAGATACGCAGTATTTT. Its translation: CASSDGQGSRTDTQYF.

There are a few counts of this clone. DNA of the CDR3: TGCGCCAGCAGCCAAGGTCCGGGAGGGGGCGTAGATACGCAGTATTTT. Translating it yields CASSQGPGGGVDTQYF. This chain joins TRBV4-1 and TRBJ2-3, with D possibly matching TRBD2 (8 bases). Looked up from germline, CDR1 is MGHRA and CDR2 is YSYEKL. This CDR3 spans 16 amino acids. The ends were cut back, 1 base at V and 5 bases at J, with 16 bases in the middle.

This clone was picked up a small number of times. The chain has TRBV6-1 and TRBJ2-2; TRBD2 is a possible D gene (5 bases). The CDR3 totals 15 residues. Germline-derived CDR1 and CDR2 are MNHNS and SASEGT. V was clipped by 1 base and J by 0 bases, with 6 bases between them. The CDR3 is CASSEGGSNTGELFF. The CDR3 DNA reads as TGTGCCAGCAGTGAAGGCGGGTCGAACACCGGGGAGCTGTTTTTT.

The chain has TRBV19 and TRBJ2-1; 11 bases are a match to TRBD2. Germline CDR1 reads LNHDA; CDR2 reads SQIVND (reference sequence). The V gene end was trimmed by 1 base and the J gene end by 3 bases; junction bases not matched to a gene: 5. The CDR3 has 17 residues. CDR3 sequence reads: CASSIVIAGGLYNEQFF. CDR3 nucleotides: TGTGCCAGTAGTATAGTAATAGCGGGGGGGCTCTACAATGAGCAGTTCTTC.

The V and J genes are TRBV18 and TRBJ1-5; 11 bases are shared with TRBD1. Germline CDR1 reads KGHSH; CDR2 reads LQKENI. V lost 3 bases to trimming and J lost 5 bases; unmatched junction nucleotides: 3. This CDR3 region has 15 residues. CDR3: CASSPGQGGHQPQHF. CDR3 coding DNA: TGTGCCAGCTCACCGGGACAGGGGGGTCATCAGCCCCAGCATTTT.

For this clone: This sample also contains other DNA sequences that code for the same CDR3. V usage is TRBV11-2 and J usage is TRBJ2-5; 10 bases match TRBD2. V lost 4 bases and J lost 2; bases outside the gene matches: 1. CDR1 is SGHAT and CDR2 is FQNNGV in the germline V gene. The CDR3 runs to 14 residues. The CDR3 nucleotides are TGTGCCAGCAGCTGGGGACTAGCGCAAGAGACCCAGTACTTC. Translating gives CASSWGLAQETQYF.

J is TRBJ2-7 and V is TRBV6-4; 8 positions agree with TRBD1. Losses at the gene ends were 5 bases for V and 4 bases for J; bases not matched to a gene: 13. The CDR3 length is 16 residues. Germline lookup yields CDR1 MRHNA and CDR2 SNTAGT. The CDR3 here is CASSYPETGVGYEQYF. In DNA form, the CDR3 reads TGTGCCAGCAGTTACCCTGAGACAGGGGTGGGATACGAGCAGTACTTC.

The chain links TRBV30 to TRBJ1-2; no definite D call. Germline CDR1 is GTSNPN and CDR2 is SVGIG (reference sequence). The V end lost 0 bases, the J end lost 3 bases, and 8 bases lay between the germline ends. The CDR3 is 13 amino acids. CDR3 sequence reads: CAWSVAFDYGYTF. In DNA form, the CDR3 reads TGTGCCTGGAGTGTAGCCTTCGACTATGGCTACACCTTC.

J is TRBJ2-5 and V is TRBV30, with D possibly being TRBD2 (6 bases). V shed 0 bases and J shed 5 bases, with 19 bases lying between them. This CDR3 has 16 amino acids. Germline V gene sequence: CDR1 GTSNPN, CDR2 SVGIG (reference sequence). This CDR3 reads CAWSVRSAGIRETQYF. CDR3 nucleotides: TGTGCCTGGAGTGTACGAAGCGCGGGAATACGGGAGACCCAGTACTTC.

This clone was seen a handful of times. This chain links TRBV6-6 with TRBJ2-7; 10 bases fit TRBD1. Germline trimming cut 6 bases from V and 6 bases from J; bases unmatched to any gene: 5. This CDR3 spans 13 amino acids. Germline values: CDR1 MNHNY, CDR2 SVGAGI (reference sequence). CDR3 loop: CASSSTGGSEQYF. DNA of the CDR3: TGTGCCAGCAGCTCGACAGGGGGCAGCGAGCAGTACTTC.

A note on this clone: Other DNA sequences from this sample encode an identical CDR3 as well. CDR3 bases: TGTGCTAGTGGCAGGGACAGGGGTAGGTATGGCTACACCTTC. It yields the protein CASGRDRGRYGYTF. The chain combines TRBV12-5 with TRBJ1-2; TRBD1 aligns across 10 bases. CDR3 length equals 14 residues. Germline V gene data show CDR1 as LGHNT and CDR2 as FRNRAP. J gave up 5 bases and V 6 bases, and 6 bases lay outside the gene matches.

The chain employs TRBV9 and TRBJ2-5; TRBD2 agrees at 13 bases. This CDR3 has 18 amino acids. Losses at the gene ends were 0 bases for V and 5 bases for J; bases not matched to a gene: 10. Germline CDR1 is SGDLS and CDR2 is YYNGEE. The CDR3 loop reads CASSVGGRTSGRGETQYF. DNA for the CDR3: TGTGCCAGCAGCGTAGGGGGTCGGACTAGCGGGAGAGGGGAGACCCAGTACTTC.

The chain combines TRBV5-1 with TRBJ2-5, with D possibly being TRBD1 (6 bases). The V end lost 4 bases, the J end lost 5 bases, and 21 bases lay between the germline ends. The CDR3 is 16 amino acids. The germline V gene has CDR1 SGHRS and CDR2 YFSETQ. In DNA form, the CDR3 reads TGCGCCAGCAGCCAGCTCGGACAGAGCATGATTGAGACCCAGTACTTC. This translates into CASSQLGQSMIETQYF.

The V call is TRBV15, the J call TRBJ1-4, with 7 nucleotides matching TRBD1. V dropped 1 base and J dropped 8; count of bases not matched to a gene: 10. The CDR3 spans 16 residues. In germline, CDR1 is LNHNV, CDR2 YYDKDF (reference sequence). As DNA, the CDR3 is TGTGCCACCAGCAGAGTTTGGCAGGGGGAACGAGAAAAACTGTTTTTT. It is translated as CATSRVWQGEREKLFF.

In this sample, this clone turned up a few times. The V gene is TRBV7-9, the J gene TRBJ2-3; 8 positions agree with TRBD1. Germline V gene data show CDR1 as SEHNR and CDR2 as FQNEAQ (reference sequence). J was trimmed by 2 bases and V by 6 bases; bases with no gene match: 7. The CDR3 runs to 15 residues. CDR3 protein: CASRMTGDNTDTQYF. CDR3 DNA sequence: TGTGCCAGCAGGATGACAGGGGACAACACAGATACGCAGTATTTT. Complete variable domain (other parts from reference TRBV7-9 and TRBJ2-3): DTGVSQNPRHKITKRGQNVTFRCDPISEHNRLYWYRQTLGQGPEFLTYFQNEAQLEKSRLLSDRFSAERPKGSFSTLEIQRTEQGDSAMYLCASRMTGDNTDTQYFGPGTRLTVL.

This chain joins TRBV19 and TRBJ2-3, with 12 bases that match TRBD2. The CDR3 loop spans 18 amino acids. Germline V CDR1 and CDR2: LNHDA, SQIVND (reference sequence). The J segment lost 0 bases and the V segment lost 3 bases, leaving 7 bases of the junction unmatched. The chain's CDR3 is CASSILPSGRASTDTQYF. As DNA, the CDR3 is TGTGCCAGTAGTATCTTGCCTAGCGGGAGGGCCAGCACAGATACGCAGTATTTT.

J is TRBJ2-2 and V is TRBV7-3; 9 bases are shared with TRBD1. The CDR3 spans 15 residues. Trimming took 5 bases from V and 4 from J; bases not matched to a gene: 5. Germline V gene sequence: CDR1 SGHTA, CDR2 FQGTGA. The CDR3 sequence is CASSHRQGGTGELFF. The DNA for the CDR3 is TGTGCCAGCAGCCATCGACAGGGGGGCACCGGGGAGCTGTTTTTT.

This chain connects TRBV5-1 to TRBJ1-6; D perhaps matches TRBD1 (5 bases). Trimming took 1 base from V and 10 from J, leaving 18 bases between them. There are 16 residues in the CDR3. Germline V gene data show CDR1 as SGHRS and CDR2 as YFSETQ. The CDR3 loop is CASSLWSSSGESPLHF. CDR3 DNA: TGCGCCAGCAGCTTGTGGTCGAGCTCGGGGGAATCACCCCTCCACTTT.

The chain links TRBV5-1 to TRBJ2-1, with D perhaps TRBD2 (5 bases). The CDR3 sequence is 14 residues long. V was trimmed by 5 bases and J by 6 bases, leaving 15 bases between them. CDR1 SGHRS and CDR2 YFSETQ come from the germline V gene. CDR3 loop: CASSGLAGSNEQFF. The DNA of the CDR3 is TGCGCCAGCAGTGGCCTAGCTGGGTCCAATGAGCAGTTCTTC.

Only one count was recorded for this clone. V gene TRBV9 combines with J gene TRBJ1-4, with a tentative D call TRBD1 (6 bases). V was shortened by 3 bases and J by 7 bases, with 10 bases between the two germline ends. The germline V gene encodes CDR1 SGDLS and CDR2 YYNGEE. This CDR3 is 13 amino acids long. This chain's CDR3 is CASSGEGGEKLFF. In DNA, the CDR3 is TGTGCCAGCAGCGGGGAGGGGGGTGAAAAACTGTTTTTT. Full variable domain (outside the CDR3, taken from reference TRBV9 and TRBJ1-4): DSGVTQTPKHLITATGQRVTLRCSPRSGDLSVYWYQQSLDQGLQFLIQYYNGEERAKGNILERFSAQQFPDLHSELNLSSLELGDSALYFCASSGEGGEKLFFGSGTQLSVL.

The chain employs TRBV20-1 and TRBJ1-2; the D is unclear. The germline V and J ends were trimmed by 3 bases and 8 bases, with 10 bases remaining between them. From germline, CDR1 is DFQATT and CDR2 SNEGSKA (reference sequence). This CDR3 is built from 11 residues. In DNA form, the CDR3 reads TGCAGTGCTAGTAACTCGGAGGGCTACACCTTC. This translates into CSASNSEGYTF.

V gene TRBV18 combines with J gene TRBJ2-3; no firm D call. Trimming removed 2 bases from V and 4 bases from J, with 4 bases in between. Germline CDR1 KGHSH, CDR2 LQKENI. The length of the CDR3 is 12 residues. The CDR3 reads CASSPTADTQYF. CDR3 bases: TGTGCCAGCTCACCAACAGCAGATACGCAGTATTTT. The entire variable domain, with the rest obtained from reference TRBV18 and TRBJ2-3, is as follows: NAGVMQNPRHLVRRRGQEARLRCSPMKGHSHVYWYRQLPEEGLKFMVYLQKENIIDESGMPKERFSAEFPKEGPSILRIQQVVRGDSAAYFCASSPTADTQYFGPGTRLTVL.

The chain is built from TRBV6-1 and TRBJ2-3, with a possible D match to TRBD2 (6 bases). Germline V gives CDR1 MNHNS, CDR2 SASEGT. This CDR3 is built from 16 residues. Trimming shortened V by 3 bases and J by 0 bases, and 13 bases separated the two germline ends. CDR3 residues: CASSEMVAASTDTQYF. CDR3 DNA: TGTGCCAGCAGTGAGATGGTAGCGGCCAGCACAGATACGCAGTATTTT.

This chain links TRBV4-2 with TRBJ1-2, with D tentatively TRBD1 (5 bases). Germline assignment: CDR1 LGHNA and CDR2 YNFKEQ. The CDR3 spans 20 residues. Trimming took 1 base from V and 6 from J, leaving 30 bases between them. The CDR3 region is CASSQVGSRTAGLTSDGYTF. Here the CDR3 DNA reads TGTGCCAGCAGCCAAGTAGGTTCCCGGACGGCGGGACTTACGAGCGATGGCTACACCTTC.

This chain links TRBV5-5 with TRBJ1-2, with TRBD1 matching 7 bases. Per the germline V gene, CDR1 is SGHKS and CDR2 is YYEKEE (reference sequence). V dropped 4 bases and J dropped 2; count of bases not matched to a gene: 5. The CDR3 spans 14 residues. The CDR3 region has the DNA TGTGCCAGCAGCCATAAGACAGGGAACTATGGCTACACCTTC. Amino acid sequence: CASSHKTGNYGYTF.